The 26 T cell receptor beta chains reported below all come from one sample, sequenced in a study of metastatic and nonmetastatic thyroid tumors. TCRdb re-called the PCR reads with MiXCR. This table holds roughly 30,000 clones, roughly 20% found once. Treatment of any kind had been given to no patient before thyroid surgery. The specimen sequenced was blood. These receptors were collected from a female donor with papillary thyroid cancer or a benign thyroid nodule (not recorded which). Some clones in this sample may be carry-over from other donors' samples.

The V gene is TRBV27, the J gene TRBJ2-7; 14 bases agree with TRBD2. The junction had 12 bases not matched to a gene; V was cut back by 7 bases and J by 7 bases. The CDR3 is made up of 16 amino acids. The V gene's germline CDR1 is MNHEY and CDR2 SMNVEV (reference sequence). The CDR3 protein is CASTPRGTSGSEEQYF. The DNA for the CDR3 is TGTGCCAGCACCCCCCGAGGGACTAGCGGGAGTGAGGAGCAGTACTTC.

This clone occurred many times. This chain joins TRBV19 and TRBJ1-2; 7 bases agree with TRBD1. V lost 2 bases and J lost 3; bases outside the gene matches: 3. The CDR3 spans 14 residues. The germline gives CDR1 LNHDA, CDR2 SQIVND (reference sequence). In DNA, the CDR3 is TGTGCCAGTAGTATATGGACAGGACACTATGGCTACACCTTC. Protein: CASSIWTGHYGYTF.

As concerns this clone: Relative to the germline gene, one junction end is altered; a read error may explain this. V and J are TRBV24-1 and TRBJ2-1, with D perhaps TRBD2 (7 bases). The CDR3 is 16 residues long. Germline V lookup: CDR1 KGHDR, CDR2 SFDVKD. This CDR3 reads CATSDWGGQTDNELFF. The CDR3 DNA sequence: TGTGCCACCAGTGATTGGGGGGGGCAGACCGACAATGAGCTGTTCTTC.

As to this clone: A much larger clone differs by one base, so this may be a read error. In the same sample, other DNA sequences code for this CDR3. V and J are TRBV3-1 and TRBJ2-7; 9 bases map to TRBD2. Per germline, CDR1 LGHDT and CDR2 YNNKEL (reference sequence). The CDR3 totals 14 residues. In DNA, the CDR3 is TGTGCCAGCAGCCAAGTCCCGACTAGCGGCGAGCAGTATTTC. This translates into CASSQVPTSGEQYF.

Regarding this clone: A much bigger clone sits one base away, suggesting this may be a read error. This chain joins TRBV29-1 and TRBJ2-5, with 8 bases aligning to TRBD1. The germline gives CDR1 SQVTM, CDR2 ANQGSEA. The CDR3 loop spans 14 amino acids. The ends lost 7 bases at V and 5 bases at J; junction bases unmatched: 12. The DNA for the CDR3 is TGCAGCGCAGGGGCAGGGGGCATAGTGGAGACCCAGTACTTC. Residues: CSAGAGGIVETQYF.

The chain joins TRBV28 to TRBJ2-3; D not resolved. Trimming shortened V by 3 bases and J by 2 bases, and 12 bases separated the two germline ends. Germline lookup yields CDR1 MDHEN and CDR2 SYDVKM. The CDR3 contains 15 residues. The CDR3 protein is CASSLAQDATDTQYF. In DNA, the CDR3 is TGTGCCAGCAGTTTGGCCCAGGACGCCACAGATACGCAGTATTTT.

In regard to this clone: The CDR3 does not end in the conserved phenylalanine or tryptophan, so this is likely a read error. Because the CDR3's place on the DNA is in doubt, the DNA is left out and the CDR3 is given as listed by TCRdb. The chain links TRBV6-5 to TRBJ2-1; TRBD2 is taken as the D call from the table, unchecked against the DNA. From its first to its last residue, the CDR3 has 13 amino acids. Germline assignment: CDR1 MNHEY and CDR2 SVGAGI. The CDR3 loop reads CAGSYSVRDEQVL.

This clone was seen a few times. The chain combines TRBV12-3 or TRBV12-4 with TRBJ1-2; 11 nucleotides match TRBD1. The CDR3 spans 18 residues. V lost 3 bases to trimming and J lost 8 bases; unmatched junction nucleotides: 17. This CDR3 reads CASSFGQGAGAGYIGYTF. Written as DNA, the CDR3 is TGTGCCAGCAGTTTCGGACAGGGGGCTGGGGCAGGGTATATAGGCTACACCTTC.

This clone appeared many times. This chain uses TRBV29-1 with TRBJ2-3, with TRBD2 matching 9 bases. This CDR3 is built from 15 residues. The V segment lost 5 bases and the J segment 0 bases; nucleotides outside the gene matches: 6. The V gene's germline CDR1 is SQVTM and CDR2 ANQGSEA. The CDR3 sequence: CSVRVTSGSTDTQYF. The DNA for the CDR3 is TGCAGCGTTCGAGTGACTAGCGGAAGCACAGATACGCAGTATTTT.

The chain couples TRBV20-1 to TRBJ2-7; D unresolved. Trimming stripped 5 bases from V and 6 bases from J, with 17 bases between. This CDR3 contains 13 residues. Per germline, CDR1 DFQATT and CDR2 SNEGSKA (reference sequence). The CDR3 bases are TGCAGTGCTGACACTTTATCTCCGGCCGAGCAGTACTTC. As protein: CSADTLSPAEQYF.

In this sample, this clone is medium-sized. The J gene is TRBJ1-2, the V gene TRBV6-1; perhaps TRBD1 as D (5 bases). The length of the CDR3 is 13 residues. Germline CDR1 is MNHNS and CDR2 is SASEGT. Trimming removed 8 bases at V and 4 bases at J, with 14 bases between. The chain's CDR3 is CASAPSGGYGYTF. The CDR3 DNA reads TGTGCCAGCGCTCCCTCCGGGGGCTATGGCTACACCTTC.

This clone was recorded many times. The J gene is TRBJ2-1, the V gene TRBV20-1; TRBD2 matches at 7 bases. J was trimmed by 3 bases and V by 0 bases; bases with no gene match: 5. The CDR3 consists of 15 residues. Germline CDR1 and CDR2: DFQATT and SNEGSKA (reference sequence). The CDR3 loop is CSARDKRGYYNEQFF. In DNA, the CDR3 is TGCAGTGCTAGAGATAAGCGGGGCTACTACAATGAGCAGTTCTTC.

By sample share, this clone is medium-sized. This chain joins TRBV28 and TRBJ2-7; the match to TRBD1 covers 12 bases. The CDR3 sequence is 14 residues long. Germline V gives CDR1 MDHEN, CDR2 SYDVKM. V shed 7 bases, J shed 4 bases, and the junction held 5 bases outside the gene matches. For the CDR3, the DNA is TGTGCCAGCATCCCGGGACAGGGGGCTTACGAGCAGTACTTC. Its translation is CASIPGQGAYEQYF.

This clone was detected many times. This chain uses TRBV20-1 with TRBJ2-7, with 7 positions matching TRBD1. CDR1 and CDR2 (germline): DFQATT, SNEGSKA (reference sequence). Trimming removed 5 bases from V and 0 bases from J; junction bases left unmatched: 7. The CDR3 is 14 residues long. CDR3 sequence (DNA): TGCAGTGCTTCAGGGACAGATAGCTCCTACGAGCAGTACTTC. As protein: CSASGTDSSYEQYF.

The chain recombines TRBV4-2 with TRBJ1-5, with a possible D match to TRBD1 (5 bases). CDR1 and CDR2 from the germline V gene are LGHNA and YNFKEQ. V was shortened by 4 bases and J by 2 bases, with 12 bases between the two germline ends. This CDR3 is built from 15 residues. CDR3 nucleotide sequence: TGTGCCAGCAGCCTCGGAGGGGAAGGCAATCAGCCCCAGCATTTT. Amino acids: CASSLGGEGNQPQHF.

A word on this clone: Its ends do not fully match the called genes, so a read error is possible. V and J are TRBV28 and TRBJ2-5, with D possibly being TRBD2 (5 bases). Germline CDR1 and CDR2: MDHEN and SYDVKM. This CDR3 is built from 13 residues. For the CDR3, the DNA is TGTGCCGCTTCACGGGATCTCCAAGATACCCAGTACTTC. Translated, it gives CAASRDLQDTQYF.

The rearrangement uses TRBV19 and TRBJ2-7, with a weak D call TRBD1 (6 bases). Trimming removed 8 bases at V and 2 bases at J, with 16 bases between. The CDR3 has 14 amino acids. Germline V gene data show CDR1 as LNHDA and CDR2 as SQIVND (reference sequence). The CDR3 DNA reads as TGTGCCAGTTCCCCCGGGACAATCACCTACGAGCAGTACTTC. It encodes CASSPGTITYEQYF.

This clone was observed a few times. One base away lies a much larger clone, so this may be a sequencing read error. The chain couples TRBV10-3 to TRBJ2-5; 10 bases match TRBD2. The CDR3 extends over 15 amino acids. Germline V gene sequence: CDR1 ENHRY, CDR2 SYGVKD. DNA of the CDR3: TGTGCCATCAGAGCTAGCGGGGGCCCGCAAGGGACCCAGTACTTC. Its translation: CAIRASGGPQGTQYF.

This clone was counted a few times. This chain joins TRBV18 and TRBJ2-1; no clear D. Germline values: CDR1 KGHSH, CDR2 LQKENI. CDR3 length: 15 residues. V lost 6 bases and J lost 7, with 19 bases in between. The CDR3 DNA reads TGTGCCAGCTCCCCGATGGGAACCAGCACTAATGAGCAGTTCTTC. It yields the protein CASSPMGTSTNEQFF.

This clone appeared a few times. The chain has TRBV7-9 and TRBJ1-2; D gene uncertain. This CDR3 region has 11 residues. V gave up 4 bases and J gave up 10 bases, with 10 bases separating them. The germline V gene encodes CDR1 SEHNR and CDR2 FQNEAQ (reference sequence). CDR3 sequence reads: CASSSNIVYTF. The DNA for the CDR3 is TGTGCCAGCAGCTCTAACATAGTCTACACCTTC.

The J gene is TRBJ2-6, the V gene TRBV7-8, with TRBD1 matching over 9 bases. J gave up 0 bases and V 5 bases, and 8 bases lay outside the gene matches. Germline values: CDR1 SGHVS, CDR2 FQNEAQ. The CDR3 has 18 amino acids. CDR3 amino acids: CASSPRDRVLSGANVLTF. DNA of the CDR3: TGTGCCAGCAGCCCCCGGGACAGGGTACTCTCTGGGGCCAACGTCCTGACTTTC.

Concerning this clone: No conserved phenylalanine or tryptophan is present at the end of the CDR3, so a read error is the likely explanation. The chain employs TRBV6-1 and TRBJ2-5; 8 bases are shared with TRBD1. This CDR3 has 14 residues. V shed 6 bases, J shed 4 bases, and the junction held 7 bases outside the gene matches. Germline V gene data show CDR1 as MNHNS and CDR2 as SASEGT. CDR3 in amino acids: CASRTRGPVETQYC. The CDR3 DNA is TGTGCCAGCAGGACCAGGGGGCCCGTAGAGACCCAGTACTGC.

This clone was observed a handful of times. V is TRBV3-1 and J is TRBJ1-1; 7 bases map to TRBD1. Germline V gives CDR1 LGHDT, CDR2 YNNKEL (reference sequence). This CDR3 spans 15 amino acids. J was trimmed by 7 bases and V by 3 bases; bases with no gene match: 11. Written as DNA, the CDR3 is TGTGCCAGCAGCCAGAATCCGAGGACAGGCGTTGAAGCTTTCTTT. This encodes CASSQNPRTGVEAFF.

The J gene is TRBJ2-1, the V gene TRBV24-1; TRBD2 matches at 7 bases. After removal of 1 base from V and 0 bases from J, the junction contained 2 bases not matched to a gene. CDR1 is KGHDR, CDR2 SFDVKD, per germline. This CDR3 region has 16 residues. The CDR3 DNA reads as TGTGCCACCAGTGATTTCCGCGGGAGCTCCTACAATGAGCAGTTCTTC. Protein: CATSDFRGSSYNEQFF.

This clone was observed once. A much larger clone is a single base away; this may be a read error. V gene TRBV5-1 combines with J gene TRBJ1-3; D call uncertain. The germline gives CDR1 SGHRS, CDR2 YFSETQ. The CDR3 is 14 residues long. This CDR3 reads CASGLGQSGNPIYF. The CDR3 region has the DNA TGCGCCAGCGGCTTGGGTCAATCTGGAAACCCCATATATTTT.

The chain couples TRBV20-1 to TRBJ2-2; D uncertain. Trimming removed 0 bases from V and 8 bases from J, with 13 bases in between. The length of the CDR3 is 14 residues. CDR1 DFQATT and CDR2 SNEGSKA come from the germline V gene (reference sequence). CDR3 nucleotides: TGCAGTGCTAGAGATCGGTTGGGCCGTGGGGAGCTGTTTTTT. This translates into CSARDRLGRGELFF.